The present T cell receptor beta chain was sequenced within a study of CD8 T cells in ankylosing spondylitis. The study's findings and limits: Apparently characteristic of ankylosing spondylitis blood was a TCR beta motif (about 8 highly homologous variants). Enrichment of disease-linked clones was reportedly significant in matched ankylosing spondylitis synovial fluid.

CDR3 length equals 16 residues. Between the trimmed V and J ends, which lost 0 bases and 4 bases, there was a span of 14 bases. Germline V gives CDR1 SGHRS, CDR2 YFSETQ. This clonotype has more than one count but fewer than ten. The antigen is not known. TCRdb called the 5' RACE reads again in MiXCR, with one record for every CDR3 protein. This table holds 200,000 to 250,000 distinct CDR3 sequences, around 7.9% found once. The chain is built from TRBV5-1 and TRBJ2-1; the D is unclear. Sequences were obtained from blood, either unsorted or a sorted T cell fraction (not recorded which). The TCR originated in a male donor with ankylosing spondylitis. The DNA of the CDR3 is TGCGCCAGCAGCTTGGCCACGGGCCCAATATACAATGAGCAGTTCTTC. Encoded protein: CASSLATGPIYNEQFF.